Listed below are T cell receptor beta chains from one sample, sequenced in a study of shared clonotypes between healthy human individuals. The method was immunoSEQ multiplex PCR; TCRdb's version includes in-frame clones alone and lacks a portion of them. Of approximately 1.4 million clones listed, under 99% were seen once; the top ten hold approximately 0.45%. Specimen: naive CD4+ T cells sorted from blood. These receptors all stem from a man aged 25-40 years in good health. The CDR3 runs from the conserved cysteine through the conserved F or W. Each record gives: J gene, clone size, V gene, D gene, CDR3 protein, CDR3 DNA. The D gene is left open where the match is weak. Expanded clones get a size class; other rows say once, few or many, or leave the size out.

TRBJ1-2 | . | TRBV28 | . | CASTVTYNYGYTF | TGTGCCAGCACCGTCACCTATAACTATGGCTACACCTTC
TRBJ2-1 | . | TRBV6-5 | . | CASSRGSFYNEQFF | TGTGCCAGCAGTAGGGGAAGCTTCTACAATGAGCAGTTCTTC
TRBJ1-1 | . | TRBV9 | . | CASSVFSGTEAFF | TGTGCCAGCAGCGTATTCTCGGGCACTGAAGCTTTCTTT
TRBJ2-7 | . | TRBV28 | . | CASRPAGLAWEQYF | TGTGCCAGCAGACCCGCGGGGTTAGCATGGGAGCAGTACTTC
TRBJ2-3 | . | TRBV5-1 | . | CASSLEEGRHQYF | TGCGCCAGCAGCTTGGAGGAGGGGCGCCATCAATATTTT
TRBJ2-7 | . | TRBV29-1 | TRBD1 | CSVERMTGDPNEQYF | TGCAGCGTTGAACGGATGACAGGGGACCCCAACGAGCAGTACTTC
TRBJ2-1 | . | TRBV29-1 | . | CSVRTGYNEQFF | TGCAGCGTCCGGACTGGCTACAATGAGCAGTTCTTC
TRBJ1-2 | . | TRBV7-9 | . | CASSLGWQGYGYTF | TGTGCCAGCAGCTTAGGGTGGCAGGGATATGGCTACACCTTC
TRBJ1-5 | . | TRBV6-1 | . | CASSELGDQPQHF | TGTGCCAGCAGTGAGTTGGGGGATCAGCCCCAGCATTTT
TRBJ2-5 | . | TRBV5-1 | TRBD2 | CASSSGLAGWETQYF | TGCGCCAGCAGCTCGGGACTAGCGGGATGGGAGACCCAGTACTTC
TRBJ2-7 | . | TRBV11-2 | . | CASSLDGPGQYF | TGTGCCAGCAGCTTAGATGGTCCGGGTCAGTACTTC
TRBJ1-5 | . | TRBV5-5 | TRBD1 | CASSPGDRAAEPQHF | TGTGCCAGCAGCCCAGGCGACAGGGCCGCAGAGCCCCAGCATTTT
TRBJ2-7 | . | TRBV7-2 | . | CASSLSFYEQYF | TGTGCCAGCAGCTTAAGTTTTTACGAGCAGTACTTC
TRBJ2-1 | . | TRBV28 | . | CASSRKPRTNEQFF | TGTGCCAGCAGTCGGAAGCCAAGAACCAATGAGCAGTTCTTC
TRBJ2-7 | . | TRBV10-3 | TRBD1 | CAISTGVYEQYF | TGTGCCATCAGCACAGGGGTCTACGAGCAGTACTTC
TRBJ2-1 | . | TRBV28 | TRBD2 | CASSFVLGLAGGPGDEQFF | TGTGCCAGCAGTTTCGTGTTAGGACTAGCGGGAGGGCCCGGGGATGAGCAGTTCTTC
TRBJ2-5 | . | TRBV5-1 | . | CASSLGSIKETQYF | TGCGCCAGCAGCTTGGGGTCTATAAAAGAGACCCAGTACTTC
TRBJ2-7 | . | TRBV28 | . | CASSFKLEQYF | TGTGCCAGCAGCTTTAAGCTGGAGCAGTACTTC
TRBJ2-7 | . | TRBV6-1 | TRBD1 | CASSEVVSGGEQYF | TGTGCCAGCAGTGAAGTCGTGTCAGGGGGCGAGCAGTACTTC
TRBJ2-1 | . | TRBV5-6 | TRBD2 | CASSFFSGRAVSYNEQFF | TGTGCCAGCAGCTTTTTTAGCGGGAGGGCGGTCTCCTACAATGAGCAGTTCTTC
TRBJ2-7 | . | TRBV2 | . | CASSEEGPSYEQYF | TGTGCCAGCAGTGAAGAGGGGCCCTCCTACGAGCAGTACTTC
TRBJ1-1 | . | TRBV11-2 | . | CASSLDRSTWNTEAFF | TGTGCCAGCAGCTTAGACAGGTCGACTTGGAACACTGAAGCTTTCTTT
TRBJ1-2 | . | TRBV28 | . | CASSSEGQGGGGYTF | TGTGCCAGCAGTTCGGAGGGGCAGGGAGGAGGTGGCTACACCTTC
TRBJ1-5 | . | TRBV9 | . | CASSRGNDQPQHF | TGTGCCAGCAGCAGGGGGAACGATCAGCCCCAGCATTTT
TRBJ2-7 | . | TRBV5-1 | TRBD2 | CASRDLSGSYEQYF | TGCGCCAGCAGGGATCTTAGCGGGAGCTACGAGCAGTACTTC
TRBJ1-5 | . | TRBV19 | . | CASSIDTGFYSNQPQHF | TGTGCCAGTAGTATAGATACAGGATTCTATAGCAATCAGCCCCAGCATTTT
TRBJ1-1 | . | TRBV10-3 | TRBD1 | CATRTGNTEAFF | TGTGCCACCCGGACAGGGAACACTGAAGCTTTCTTT
TRBJ1-1 | once | TRBV30 | . | CAWSVRMDTEAFF | TGTGCCTGGAGTGTGAGGATGGACACTGAAGCTTTCTTT
TRBJ1-2 | once | TRBV7-3 | . | CASSLTLRKLQGPNGYTF | TGTGCCAGCAGCTTAACCCTCCGAAAACTACAGGGACCTAATGGCTACACCTTC
TRBJ2-2 | . | TRBV7-7 | . | CASSLHSGSNTGELFF | TGTGCCAGCAGCTTACATTCAGGGTCAAACACCGGGGAGCTGTTTTTT
TRBJ2-7 | . | TRBV18 | . | CASSPRGELFGYEQYF | TGTGCCAGCTCACCACGTGGGGAATTATTCGGGTACGAGCAGTACTTC
TRBJ2-7 | . | TRBV6-5 | . | CASPPAAYEQYF | TGTGCCAGCCCCCCGGCCGCCTACGAGCAGTACTTC
TRBJ2-7 | . | TRBV28 | . | CASSETLTSYEQYF | TGTGCCAGCAGCGAAACCCTGACGAGCTACGAGCAGTACTTC
TRBJ2-1 | . | TRBV18 | TRBD2 | CASSRVLAGGNEQFF | TGTGCCAGCTCCCGGGTCCTGGCGGGAGGGAATGAGCAGTTCTTC
TRBJ1-5 | . | TRBV2 | TRBD1 | CASRTDRGNQPQHF | TGTGCCAGCAGAACGGACAGGGGTAATCAGCCCCAGCATTTT
TRBJ1-5 | . | TRBV25-1 | . | CASSAGTPQPQHF | TGTGCCAGCAGTGCCGGGACACCTCAGCCCCAGCATTTT
TRBJ1-3 | . | TRBV11-2 | . | CASSSQTAVPPGNTIYF | TGTGCCAGCAGCTCCCAGACAGCCGTACCCCCCGGAAACACCATATATTTT
TRBJ1-2 | . | TRBV7-8 | . | CASSLVREAYGYTF | TGTGCCAGCAGCTTAGTTCGCGAGGCTTATGGCTACACCTTC
TRBJ2-3 | . | TRBV7-2 | TRBD2 | CASSLVPSGSFADTQYF | TGTGCCAGCAGCTTAGTCCCTAGCGGGAGTTTCGCAGATACGCAGTATTTT
TRBJ1-5 | . | TRBV2 | TRBD1 | CASSVLRESGQDSNQPQHF | TGTGCCAGCAGTGTGCTCCGTGAAAGTGGACAGGATAGCAATCAGCCCCAGCATTTT
TRBJ1-1 | . | TRBV11-2 | . | CASSLAWSGTEAFF | TGTGCCAGCAGCTTAGCCTGGTCAGGCACTGAAGCTTTCTTT
TRBJ2-2 | . | TRBV7-2 | . | CASSLYESSRTGELFF | TGTGCCAGCAGCTTATATGAGTCTAGTCGGACCGGGGAGCTGTTTTTT